A selection of T cell receptor beta chains follows, all from one sample in a study of cytomegalovirus exposure and HLA in healthy donors. Sequencing used immunoSEQ multiplex PCR; TCRdb keeps in-frame clones, though not all of them. The table has roughly 82,000 clones, 85% to 95% seen once. Sequencing was carried out using PBMCs. The receptors stem from a man aged 18 to 35 in good health and CMV-seronegative. Each CDR3 is given with its conserved first and last residue. Fields, in order: J gene, clone size, V gene, D gene, CDR3 DNA, CDR3 protein. A D gene is named only where the DNA matches it firmly. Clone size is not always given. Where it is, it says once, few, many or a class for expanded clones.

j_gene: TRBJ2-5
abundance: once
v_gene: TRBV11-3
d_gene: NA
CDR3nt: TGTGCCAGCACCCCGGCGGGTTGGGGAGAGACCCAGTACTTC
CDR3aa: CASTPAGWGETQYF

j_gene: TRBJ1-2
abundance: once
v_gene: TRBV5-8
d_gene: TRBD1
CDR3nt: TGTGCCAGCAGCGAAGGACAGGGTAACTATGGCTACACCTTC
CDR3aa: CASSEGQGNYGYTF

j_gene: TRBJ2-5
abundance: NA
v_gene: TRBV19
d_gene: TRBD2
CDR3nt: TGTGCCAGTAGTAGAGGGTTTTCAACCTCGGGAGGGGAGACCCAGTACTTC
CDR3aa: CASSRGFSTSGGETQYF

j_gene: TRBJ1-2
abundance: NA
v_gene: TRBV7-9
d_gene: TRBD1
CDR3nt: TGTGCCAGCAGTCAAGGACAGGGAGAGGATGGCTACACCTTC
CDR3aa: CASSQGQGEDGYTF

j_gene: TRBJ2-1
abundance: once
v_gene: TRBV2
d_gene: NA
CDR3nt: TGTGCCAGCATGAGGGGGTCCTACAATGAGCAGTTCTTC
CDR3aa: CASMRGSYNEQFF

j_gene: TRBJ2-7
abundance: NA
v_gene: TRBV7-2
d_gene: TRBD2
CDR3nt: TGTGCCAGCAGCTTTAGCGGGCTGTACGAGCAGTACTTC
CDR3aa: CASSFSGLYEQYF

j_gene: TRBJ1-2
abundance: NA
v_gene: TRBV14
d_gene: NA
CDR3nt: TGTGCCAGCAGCCTCCCGGGGGACTATGGCTACACCTTC
CDR3aa: CASSLPGDYGYTF

j_gene: TRBJ1-5
abundance: NA
v_gene: TRBV5-8
d_gene: NA
CDR3nt: TGTGCCAGTGACAGTATCCGTCAGCCCCAGCATTTT
CDR3aa: CASDSIRQPQHF

j_gene: TRBJ2-2
abundance: once
v_gene: TRBV6-5
d_gene: NA
CDR3nt: TGTGCCAGCAGTTACTCGGCAGGGCACACCGGGGAGCTGTTTTTT
CDR3aa: CASSYSAGHTGELFF

j_gene: TRBJ2-6
abundance: NA
v_gene: TRBV11-3
d_gene: NA
CDR3nt: TGTGCCAGCAGCTCGGACAGAATCTCCGGGGCCAACGTCCTGACTTTC
CDR3aa: CASSSDRISGANVLTF

j_gene: TRBJ2-2
abundance: NA
v_gene: TRBV30
d_gene: NA
CDR3nt: TGTGCCTGGAGTCGCCAGGGGACCACCGGGGAGCTGTTTTTT
CDR3aa: CAWSRQGTTGELFF

j_gene: TRBJ1-2
abundance: NA
v_gene: TRBV18
d_gene: NA
CDR3nt: TGTGCCAGCTCAAGCGACAGGCCCTATGGCTACACCTTC
CDR3aa: CASSSDRPYGYTF

j_gene: TRBJ2-4
abundance: NA
v_gene: TRBV2
d_gene: TRBD1
CDR3nt: TGTGCCAGCAGGGGACAGGGGTCCAAAAACATTCAGTACTTC
CDR3aa: CASRGQGSKNIQYF

j_gene: TRBJ1-2
abundance: once
v_gene: TRBV7-9
d_gene: NA
CDR3nt: TGTGCCAGCAGCACTTCATACTATGGCTACACCTTC
CDR3aa: CASSTSYYGYTF

j_gene: TRBJ2-7
abundance: NA
v_gene: TRBV5-1
d_gene: TRBD2
CDR3nt: TGCGCCAGCAGCTCCCCCGGGGCTAGCGGGTATAACGAGCAGTACTTC
CDR3aa: CASSSPGASGYNEQYF

j_gene: TRBJ1-2
abundance: NA
v_gene: TRBV14
d_gene: TRBD1
CDR3nt: TGTGCCAGCAGCCAGAGACAGGGGGCGCGGGACTATGGCTACACCTTC
CDR3aa: CASSQRQGARDYGYTF

j_gene: TRBJ2-1
abundance: once
v_gene: TRBV7-8
d_gene: NA
CDR3nt: TGTGCCAGCCTAGGTGGGGGGGCCGATGAGCAGTTCTTC
CDR3aa: CASLGGGADEQFF

j_gene: TRBJ1-1
abundance: NA
v_gene: TRBV19
d_gene: TRBD1
CDR3nt: TGTGCCAGTAGCCTTGGACAGGGGAGAATGAACACTGAAGCTTTCTTT
CDR3aa: CASSLGQGRMNTEAFF

j_gene: TRBJ1-2
abundance: NA
v_gene: TRBV5-1
d_gene: TRBD1
CDR3nt: TGCGCCAGCAGCTCCGGGACAGGGAACTATGGCTACACCTTC
CDR3aa: CASSSGTGNYGYTF

j_gene: TRBJ1-1
abundance: NA
v_gene: TRBV6-5
d_gene: NA
CDR3nt: TGTGCCAGCAGTTACGGGAGGAACACTGAAGCTTTCTTT
CDR3aa: CASSYGRNTEAFF

j_gene: TRBJ2-7
abundance: NA
v_gene: TRBV4-1
d_gene: NA
CDR3nt: TGCGCCAGCAGCCCAGGGACCCTGAGGGACTCCTCCTACGAGCAGTACTTC
CDR3aa: CASSPGTLRDSSYEQYF

j_gene: TRBJ2-7
abundance: NA
v_gene: TRBV7-9
d_gene: TRBD1
CDR3nt: TGTGCCAGCAGCCCTTCGACAGGGCCCTACGAGCAGTACTTC
CDR3aa: CASSPSTGPYEQYF

j_gene: TRBJ2-7
abundance: NA
v_gene: TRBV18
d_gene: NA
CDR3nt: TGTGCCAGCTCACCGGGACTTCGTTACACCTCTTCCTACGAGCAGTACTTC
CDR3aa: CASSPGLRYTSSYEQYF

j_gene: TRBJ2-7
abundance: NA
v_gene: TRBV11-3
d_gene: TRBD1
CDR3nt: TGTGCCAGCAGCCTAGGGACCCCGGGACAGGGAAACTACGAGCAGTACTTC
CDR3aa: CASSLGTPGQGNYEQYF